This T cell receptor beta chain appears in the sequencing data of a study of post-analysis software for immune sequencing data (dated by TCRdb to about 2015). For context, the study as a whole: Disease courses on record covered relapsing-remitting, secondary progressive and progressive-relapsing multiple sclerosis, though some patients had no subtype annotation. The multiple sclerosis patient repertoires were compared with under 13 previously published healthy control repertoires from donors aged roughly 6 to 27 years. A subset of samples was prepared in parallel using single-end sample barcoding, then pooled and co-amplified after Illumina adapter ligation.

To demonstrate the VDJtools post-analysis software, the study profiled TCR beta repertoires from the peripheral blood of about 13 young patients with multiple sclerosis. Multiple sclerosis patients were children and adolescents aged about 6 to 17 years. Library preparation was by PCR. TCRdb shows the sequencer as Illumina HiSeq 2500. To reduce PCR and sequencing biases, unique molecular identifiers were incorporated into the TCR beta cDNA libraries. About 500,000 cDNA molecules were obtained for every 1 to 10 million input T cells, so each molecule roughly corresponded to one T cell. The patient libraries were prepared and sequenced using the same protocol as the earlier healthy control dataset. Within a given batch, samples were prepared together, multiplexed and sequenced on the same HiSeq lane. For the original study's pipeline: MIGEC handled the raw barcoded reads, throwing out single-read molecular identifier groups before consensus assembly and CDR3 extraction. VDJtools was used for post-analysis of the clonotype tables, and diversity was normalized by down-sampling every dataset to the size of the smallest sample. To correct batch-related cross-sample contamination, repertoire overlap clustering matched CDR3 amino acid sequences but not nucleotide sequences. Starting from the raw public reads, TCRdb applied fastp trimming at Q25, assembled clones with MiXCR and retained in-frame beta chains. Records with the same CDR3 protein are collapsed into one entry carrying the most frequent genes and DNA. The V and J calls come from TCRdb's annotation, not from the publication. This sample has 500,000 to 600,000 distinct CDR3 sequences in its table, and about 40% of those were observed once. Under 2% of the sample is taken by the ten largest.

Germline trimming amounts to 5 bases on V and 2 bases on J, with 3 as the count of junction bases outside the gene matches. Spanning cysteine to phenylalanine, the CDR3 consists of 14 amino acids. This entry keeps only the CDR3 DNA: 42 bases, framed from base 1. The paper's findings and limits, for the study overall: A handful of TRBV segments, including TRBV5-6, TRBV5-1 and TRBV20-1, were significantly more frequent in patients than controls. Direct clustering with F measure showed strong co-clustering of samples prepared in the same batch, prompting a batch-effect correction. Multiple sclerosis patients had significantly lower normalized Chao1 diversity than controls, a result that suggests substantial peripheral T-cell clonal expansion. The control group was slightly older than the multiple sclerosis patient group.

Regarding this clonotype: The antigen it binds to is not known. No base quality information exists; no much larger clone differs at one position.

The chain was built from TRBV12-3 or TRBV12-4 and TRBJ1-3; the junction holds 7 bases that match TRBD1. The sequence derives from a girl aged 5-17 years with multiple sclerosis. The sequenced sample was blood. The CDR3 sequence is CASSTGVTGNTIYF. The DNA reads TGTGCCAGCAGTACAGGGGTCACTGGAAACACCATATATTTT.